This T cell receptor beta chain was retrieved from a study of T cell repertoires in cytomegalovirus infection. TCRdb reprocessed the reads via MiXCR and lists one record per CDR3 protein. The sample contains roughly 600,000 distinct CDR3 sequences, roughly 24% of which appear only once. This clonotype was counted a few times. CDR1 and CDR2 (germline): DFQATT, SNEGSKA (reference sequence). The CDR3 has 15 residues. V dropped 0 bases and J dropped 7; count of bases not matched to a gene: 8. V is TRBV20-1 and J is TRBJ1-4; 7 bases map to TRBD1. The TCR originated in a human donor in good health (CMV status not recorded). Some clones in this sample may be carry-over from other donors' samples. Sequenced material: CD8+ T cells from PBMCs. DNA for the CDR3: TGCAGTGCTAGAGACCTCACAGGGGAGGGTGAAAAACTGTTTTTT. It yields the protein CSARDLTGEGEKLFF.